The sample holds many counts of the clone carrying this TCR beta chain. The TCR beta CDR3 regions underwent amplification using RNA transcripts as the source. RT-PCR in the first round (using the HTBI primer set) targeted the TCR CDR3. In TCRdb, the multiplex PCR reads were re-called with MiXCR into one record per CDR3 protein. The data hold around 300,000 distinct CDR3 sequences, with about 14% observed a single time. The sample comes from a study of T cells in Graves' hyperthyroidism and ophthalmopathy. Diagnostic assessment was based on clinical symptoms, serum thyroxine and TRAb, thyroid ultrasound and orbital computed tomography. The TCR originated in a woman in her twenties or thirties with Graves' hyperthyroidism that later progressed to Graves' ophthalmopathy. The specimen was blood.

CDR3 residues: CASSQDPTGFNYGYTF. As DNA, the CDR3 is TGCGCCAGCAGCCAAGACCCGACAGGGTTTAACTATGGCTACACCTTC. The J gene is TRBJ1-2, the V gene TRBV4-3; TRBD1 aligns across 7 bases. This CDR3 comprises 16 residues. Per the germline V gene, CDR1 is LGHNA and CDR2 is YSLEER. V lost 0 bases, J lost 1 base, and 5 bases stayed unmatched.